The T cell receptor (beta chain) described here comes from a study of lymphopenia after photon versus proton radiotherapy. The CDR3 is 14 residues long. CDR1 and CDR2 from the germline V gene are MRHNA and SNTAGT. Deletions cut 3 bases from V and 4 bases from J, with 11 bases between. Profiling relied on immunoSEQ multiplex PCR, and the TCRdb table lists in-frame clones only, not all of them. The sample lists more than 9,500 clones, 88% seen once, with roughly 4% in the top ten. Whole-study results and caveats: A bigger post-nadir fall in TCR diversity correlated inversely with survival time in deceased patients. Proton therapy kept repertoires fairly stable, unlike photons, which gained effector/memory cells.

In this sample, this clone turned up a few times. Antigen specificity is unknown. This TCR was sampled from a man between 60 and 75 years old with pancreatic cancer. The sample was peripheral blood, taken from a patient treated with photon-based radiotherapy. V gene TRBV6-4 combines with J gene TRBJ2-3; TRBD1 might be the D (6 bases). The CDR3 coding sequence is TGTGCCAGCAGTGAGTCAGGGGCCCCAGATACGCAGTATTTT. It translates to CASSESGAPDTQYF.